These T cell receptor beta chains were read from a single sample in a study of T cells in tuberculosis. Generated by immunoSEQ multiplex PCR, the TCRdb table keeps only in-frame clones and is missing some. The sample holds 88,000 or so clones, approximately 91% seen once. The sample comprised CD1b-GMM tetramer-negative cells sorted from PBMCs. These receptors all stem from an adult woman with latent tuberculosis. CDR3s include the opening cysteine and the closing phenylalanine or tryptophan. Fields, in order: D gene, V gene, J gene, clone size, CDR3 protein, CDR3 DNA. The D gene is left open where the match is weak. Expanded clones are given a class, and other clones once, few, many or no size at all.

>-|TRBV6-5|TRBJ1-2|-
CASRLTSGYGYTF
TGTGCCAGCAGACTGACGTCGGGCTATGGCTACACCTTC
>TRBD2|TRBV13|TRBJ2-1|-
CASSPGGWEQFF
TGTGCCAGCAGCCCGGGGGGTTGGGAGCAGTTCTTC
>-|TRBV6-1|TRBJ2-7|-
CASSGQYEQYF
TGTGCCAGCAGTGGACAGTACGAGCAGTACTTC
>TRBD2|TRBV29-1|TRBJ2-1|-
CSGEGNYNEQFF
TGCAGCGGGGAGGGCAACTACAATGAGCAGTTCTTC
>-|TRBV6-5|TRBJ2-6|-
CASSQQSGANVLTF
TGTGCCAGCAGTCAACAATCTGGGGCCAACGTCCTGACTTTC
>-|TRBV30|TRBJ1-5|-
CAWSGHSNQPQHF
TGTGCCTGGAGTGGACACAGCAATCAGCCCCAGCATTTT
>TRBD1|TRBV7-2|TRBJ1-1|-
CASSPGQGHYTEAFF
TGTGCCAGCAGCCCCGGACAGGGCCATTACACTGAAGCTTTCTTT
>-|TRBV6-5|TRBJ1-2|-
CASTRKRDYGYTF
TGTGCCAGCACCCGAAAGCGGGACTATGGCTACACCTTC
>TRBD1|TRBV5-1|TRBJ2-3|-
CASSLGQDTDTQYF
TGCGCCAGCAGCCTGGGACAGGACACAGATACGCAGTATTTT
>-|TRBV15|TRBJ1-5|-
CATSRDRSGNQPQHF
TGTGCCACCAGCAGAGATAGGAGTGGCAATCAGCCCCAGCATTTT
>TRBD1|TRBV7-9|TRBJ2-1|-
CASSFRVGQGSGDYNEQFF
TGTGCCAGCAGCTTCCGAGTGGGACAGGGGAGTGGGGACTACAATGAGCAGTTCTTC
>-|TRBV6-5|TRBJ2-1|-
CASSGTSYGNEQFF
TGTGCCAGCAGCGGAACTAGTTATGGAAATGAGCAGTTCTTC
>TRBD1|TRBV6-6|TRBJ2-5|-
CASSSSSRGPETQYF
TGTGCCAGCAGTTCGTCCTCTAGGGGGCCTGAGACCCAGTACTTC
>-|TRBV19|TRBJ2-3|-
CASSLSTGDTQYF
TGTGCCAGTAGCCTTAGTACGGGAGATACGCAGTATTTT
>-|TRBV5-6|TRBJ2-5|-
CASSQNVGGETQYF
TGTGCCAGCAGCCAGAATGTGGGGGGAGAGACCCAGTACTTC
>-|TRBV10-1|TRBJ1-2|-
CASSEREGEENGYTF
TGCGCCAGCAGTGAAAGGGAGGGAGAGGAGAATGGCTACACCTTC
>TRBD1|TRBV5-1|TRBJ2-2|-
CASSLGDSITGELFF
TGCGCCAGCAGCCTAGGGGACAGCATCACCGGGGAGCTGTTTTTT
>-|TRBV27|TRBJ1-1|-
CASSNINTEAFF
TGTGCCAGCAGTAACATAAACACTGAAGCTTTCTTT
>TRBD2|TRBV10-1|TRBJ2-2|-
CASSESSGGHTGELFF
TGCGCCAGCAGTGAGTCCAGCGGGGGGCACACCGGGGAGCTGTTTTTT
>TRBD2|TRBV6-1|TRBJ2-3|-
CASSPGGVGTDTQYF
TGTGCCAGCAGCCCGGGGGGAGTGGGTACAGATACGCAGTATTTT
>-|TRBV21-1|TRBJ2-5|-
CASSKAHAGGPKETQYF
TGTGCCAGCAGCAAAGCGCACGCGGGGGGGCCTAAAGAGACCCAGTACTTC
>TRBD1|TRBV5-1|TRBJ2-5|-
CASSYSGTAQETQYF
TGCGCCAGCAGCTACTCCGGGACAGCGCAAGAGACCCAGTACTTC
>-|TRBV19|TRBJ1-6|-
CASSIPGSYNSPLHF
TGTGCCAGTAGTATCCCGGGCTCCTATAATTCACCCCTCCACTTT
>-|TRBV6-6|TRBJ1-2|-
CASRRQPYNYGYTF
TGTGCCAGCAGGAGACAGCCCTATAACTATGGCTACACCTTC
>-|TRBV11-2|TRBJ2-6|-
CASRISGANVLTF
TGTGCCAGCAGAATCAGTGGGGCCAACGTCCTGACTTTC
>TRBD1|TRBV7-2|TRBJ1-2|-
CASSPGGAGGPGDYGYTF
TGTGCCAGCAGCCCAGGAGGGGCAGGGGGCCCGGGGGACTATGGCTACACCTTC
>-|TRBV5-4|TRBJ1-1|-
CASSAGGSEAFF
TGTGCCAGCAGCGCAGGTGGATCTGAAGCTTTCTTT
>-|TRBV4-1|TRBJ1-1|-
CASSQVGVAGFEAFF
TGCGCCAGCAGCCAAGTTGGCGTTGCAGGTTTTGAAGCTTTCTTT
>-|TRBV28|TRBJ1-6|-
CASSLQRSSYNSPLHF
TGTGCCAGCAGTTTACAGAGGAGCTCCTATAATTCACCCCTCCACTTT
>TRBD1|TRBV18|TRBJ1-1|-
CASSPIQGPNTEAFF
TGTGCCAGCTCACCGATACAGGGGCCTAACACTGAAGCTTTCTTT
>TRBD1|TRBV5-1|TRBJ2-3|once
CASSPQGASDTQYF
TGCGCCAGCAGCCCCCAGGGGGCCTCAGATACGCAGTATTTT
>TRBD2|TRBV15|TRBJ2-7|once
CATSRDLAAEQYF
TGTGCCACCAGCAGAGATCTAGCGGCCGAGCAGTACTTC
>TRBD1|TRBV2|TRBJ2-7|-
CAGRDRGTYEQYF
TGTGCCGGCCGGGACAGGGGAACCTACGAGCAGTACTTC